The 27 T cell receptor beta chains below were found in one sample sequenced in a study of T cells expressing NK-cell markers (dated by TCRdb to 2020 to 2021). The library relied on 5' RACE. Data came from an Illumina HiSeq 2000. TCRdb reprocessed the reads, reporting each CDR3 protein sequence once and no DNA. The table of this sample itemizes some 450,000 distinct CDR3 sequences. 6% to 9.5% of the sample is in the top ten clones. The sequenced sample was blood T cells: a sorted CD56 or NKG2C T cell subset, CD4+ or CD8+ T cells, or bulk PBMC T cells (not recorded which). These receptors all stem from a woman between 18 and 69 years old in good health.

The CDR3 loop reads CASSPLGLAEKTQFF. The genes are TRBV4-1 and TRBJ2-1; the TRBD2 assignment by TCRdb is unverifiable without DNA. The CDR3 has 15 residues. Germline CDR1 and CDR2: MGHRA and YSYEKL.

The CDR3 is CASTLGQGYGYTF. V is TRBV6-1 and J is TRBJ1-2; TCRdb names TRBD1, which stays unverified in the absence of DNA. Germline values: CDR1 MNHNS, CDR2 SASEGT. The CDR3 has 13 residues.

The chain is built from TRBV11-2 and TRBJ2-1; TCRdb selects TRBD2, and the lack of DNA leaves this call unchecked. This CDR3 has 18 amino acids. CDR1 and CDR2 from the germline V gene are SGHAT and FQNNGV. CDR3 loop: CASSSPGTSGAFYNEQFF.

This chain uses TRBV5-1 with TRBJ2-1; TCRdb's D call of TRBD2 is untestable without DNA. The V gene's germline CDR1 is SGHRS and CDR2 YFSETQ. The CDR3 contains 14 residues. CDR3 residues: CASSLVGPVNEQFF.

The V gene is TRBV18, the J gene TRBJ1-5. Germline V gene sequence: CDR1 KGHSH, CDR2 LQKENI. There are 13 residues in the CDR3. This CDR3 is CASSPVMGQPQHF.

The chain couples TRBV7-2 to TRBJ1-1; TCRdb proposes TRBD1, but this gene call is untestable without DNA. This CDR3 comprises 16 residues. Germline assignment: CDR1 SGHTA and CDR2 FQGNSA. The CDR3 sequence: CASSLMSPSPNTEAFF.

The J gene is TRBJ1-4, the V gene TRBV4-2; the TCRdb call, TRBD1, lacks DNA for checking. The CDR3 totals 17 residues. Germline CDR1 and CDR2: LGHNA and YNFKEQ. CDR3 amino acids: CASSEGQGLATNEKLFF.

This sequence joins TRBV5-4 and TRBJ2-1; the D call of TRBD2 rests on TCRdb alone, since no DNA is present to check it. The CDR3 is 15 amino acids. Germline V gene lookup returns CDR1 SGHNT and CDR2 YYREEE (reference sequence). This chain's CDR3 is CASSRPAGDYNEQFF. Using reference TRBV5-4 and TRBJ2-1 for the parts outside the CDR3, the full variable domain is ETGVTQSPTHLIKTRGQQVTLRCSSQSGHNTVSWYQQALGQGPQFIFQYYREEENGRGNFPPRFSGLQFPNYSSELNVNALELDDSALYLCASSRPAGDYNEQFFGPGTRLTVL.

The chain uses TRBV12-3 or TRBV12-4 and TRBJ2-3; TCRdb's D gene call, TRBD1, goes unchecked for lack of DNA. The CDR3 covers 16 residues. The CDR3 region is CASSSLGAGGADTQYF.

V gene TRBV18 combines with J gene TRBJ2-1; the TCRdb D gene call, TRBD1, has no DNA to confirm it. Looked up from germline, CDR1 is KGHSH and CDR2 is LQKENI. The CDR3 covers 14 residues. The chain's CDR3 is CASSPLTLSDEQFF.

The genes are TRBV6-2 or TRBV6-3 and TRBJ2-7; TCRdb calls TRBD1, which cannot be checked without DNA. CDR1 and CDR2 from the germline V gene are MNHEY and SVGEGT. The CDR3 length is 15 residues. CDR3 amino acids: CASSYSGQGDHEQYF.

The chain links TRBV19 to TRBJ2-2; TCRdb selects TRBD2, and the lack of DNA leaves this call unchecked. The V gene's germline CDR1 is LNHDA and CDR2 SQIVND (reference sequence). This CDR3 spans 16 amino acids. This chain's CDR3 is CASSPSSGGAVGELFF.

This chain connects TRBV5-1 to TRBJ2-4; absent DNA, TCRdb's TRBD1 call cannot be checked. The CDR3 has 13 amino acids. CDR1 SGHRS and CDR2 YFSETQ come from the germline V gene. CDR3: CASSFEGDLIQYF.

CDR3 sequence: CASRDGDSYNEQFF. The rearrangement links TRBV10-1 to TRBJ2-1. Germline values: CDR1 WNHNN, CDR2 SYGVQD (reference sequence). CDR3 size: 14 residues.

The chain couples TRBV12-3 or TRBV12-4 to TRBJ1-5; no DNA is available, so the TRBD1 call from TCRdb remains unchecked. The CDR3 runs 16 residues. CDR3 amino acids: CASRGGDRGRGQPQHF.

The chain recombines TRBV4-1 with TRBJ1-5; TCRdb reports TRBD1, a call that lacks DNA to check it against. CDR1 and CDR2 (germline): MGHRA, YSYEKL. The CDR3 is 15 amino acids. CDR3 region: CASSLQGTVNQPQHF.

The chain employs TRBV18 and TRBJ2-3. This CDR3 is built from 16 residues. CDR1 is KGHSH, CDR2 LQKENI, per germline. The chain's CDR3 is CASSPSRPLYTDTQYF.

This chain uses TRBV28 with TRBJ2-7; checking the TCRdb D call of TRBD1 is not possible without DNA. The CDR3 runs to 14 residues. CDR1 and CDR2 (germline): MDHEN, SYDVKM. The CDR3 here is CASSWGAGRNEQYF.

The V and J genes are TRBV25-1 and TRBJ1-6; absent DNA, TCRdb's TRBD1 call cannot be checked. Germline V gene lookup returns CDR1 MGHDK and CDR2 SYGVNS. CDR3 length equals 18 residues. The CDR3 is CASSERRTALEYNSPLHF.

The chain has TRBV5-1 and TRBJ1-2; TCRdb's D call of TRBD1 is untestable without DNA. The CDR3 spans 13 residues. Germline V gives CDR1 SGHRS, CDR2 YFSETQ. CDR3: CASSFGTGDGYTF. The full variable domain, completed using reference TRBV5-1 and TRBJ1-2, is KAGVTQTPRYLIKTRGQQVTLSCSPISGHRSVSWYQQTPGQGLQFLFEYFSETQRNKGNFPGRFSGRQFSNSRSEMNVSTLELGDSALYLCASSFGTGDGYTFGSGTRLTVV.

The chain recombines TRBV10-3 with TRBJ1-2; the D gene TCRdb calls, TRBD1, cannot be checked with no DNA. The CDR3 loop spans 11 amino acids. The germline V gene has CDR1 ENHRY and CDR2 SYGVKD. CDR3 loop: CAIPGEGSLTF.

This chain's CDR3 is CASSSDSWETQYF. The chain is built from TRBV6-2 or TRBV6-3 and TRBJ2-5; there is no DNA to check the TCRdb D call of TRBD1. The CDR3 totals 13 residues. The germline V gene encodes CDR1 MNHEY and CDR2 SVGEGT.

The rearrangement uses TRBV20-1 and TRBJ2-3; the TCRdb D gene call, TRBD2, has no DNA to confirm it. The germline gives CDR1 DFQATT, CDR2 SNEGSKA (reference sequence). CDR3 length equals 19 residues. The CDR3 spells CSANGQPGLAGGRTDTQYF.

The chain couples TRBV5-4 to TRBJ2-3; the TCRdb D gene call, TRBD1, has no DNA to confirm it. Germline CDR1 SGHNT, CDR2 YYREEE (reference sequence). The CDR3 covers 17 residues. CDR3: CASTAGTGRGPGHTQYF.

CDR3 sequence: CASSRWWESGGNTGELFF. The V gene is TRBV6-1, the J gene TRBJ2-2; lacking DNA, the TRBD2 call made by TCRdb goes unchecked. CDR3 length equals 18 residues. Germline V lookup: CDR1 MNHNS, CDR2 SASEGT.

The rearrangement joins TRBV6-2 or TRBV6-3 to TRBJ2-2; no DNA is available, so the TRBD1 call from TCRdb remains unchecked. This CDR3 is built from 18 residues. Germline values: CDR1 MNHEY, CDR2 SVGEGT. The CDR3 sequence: CASSYSTGGPLLTGELFF.

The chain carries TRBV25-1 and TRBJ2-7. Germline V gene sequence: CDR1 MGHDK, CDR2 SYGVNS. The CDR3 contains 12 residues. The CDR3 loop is CASSDYHWGQYF.